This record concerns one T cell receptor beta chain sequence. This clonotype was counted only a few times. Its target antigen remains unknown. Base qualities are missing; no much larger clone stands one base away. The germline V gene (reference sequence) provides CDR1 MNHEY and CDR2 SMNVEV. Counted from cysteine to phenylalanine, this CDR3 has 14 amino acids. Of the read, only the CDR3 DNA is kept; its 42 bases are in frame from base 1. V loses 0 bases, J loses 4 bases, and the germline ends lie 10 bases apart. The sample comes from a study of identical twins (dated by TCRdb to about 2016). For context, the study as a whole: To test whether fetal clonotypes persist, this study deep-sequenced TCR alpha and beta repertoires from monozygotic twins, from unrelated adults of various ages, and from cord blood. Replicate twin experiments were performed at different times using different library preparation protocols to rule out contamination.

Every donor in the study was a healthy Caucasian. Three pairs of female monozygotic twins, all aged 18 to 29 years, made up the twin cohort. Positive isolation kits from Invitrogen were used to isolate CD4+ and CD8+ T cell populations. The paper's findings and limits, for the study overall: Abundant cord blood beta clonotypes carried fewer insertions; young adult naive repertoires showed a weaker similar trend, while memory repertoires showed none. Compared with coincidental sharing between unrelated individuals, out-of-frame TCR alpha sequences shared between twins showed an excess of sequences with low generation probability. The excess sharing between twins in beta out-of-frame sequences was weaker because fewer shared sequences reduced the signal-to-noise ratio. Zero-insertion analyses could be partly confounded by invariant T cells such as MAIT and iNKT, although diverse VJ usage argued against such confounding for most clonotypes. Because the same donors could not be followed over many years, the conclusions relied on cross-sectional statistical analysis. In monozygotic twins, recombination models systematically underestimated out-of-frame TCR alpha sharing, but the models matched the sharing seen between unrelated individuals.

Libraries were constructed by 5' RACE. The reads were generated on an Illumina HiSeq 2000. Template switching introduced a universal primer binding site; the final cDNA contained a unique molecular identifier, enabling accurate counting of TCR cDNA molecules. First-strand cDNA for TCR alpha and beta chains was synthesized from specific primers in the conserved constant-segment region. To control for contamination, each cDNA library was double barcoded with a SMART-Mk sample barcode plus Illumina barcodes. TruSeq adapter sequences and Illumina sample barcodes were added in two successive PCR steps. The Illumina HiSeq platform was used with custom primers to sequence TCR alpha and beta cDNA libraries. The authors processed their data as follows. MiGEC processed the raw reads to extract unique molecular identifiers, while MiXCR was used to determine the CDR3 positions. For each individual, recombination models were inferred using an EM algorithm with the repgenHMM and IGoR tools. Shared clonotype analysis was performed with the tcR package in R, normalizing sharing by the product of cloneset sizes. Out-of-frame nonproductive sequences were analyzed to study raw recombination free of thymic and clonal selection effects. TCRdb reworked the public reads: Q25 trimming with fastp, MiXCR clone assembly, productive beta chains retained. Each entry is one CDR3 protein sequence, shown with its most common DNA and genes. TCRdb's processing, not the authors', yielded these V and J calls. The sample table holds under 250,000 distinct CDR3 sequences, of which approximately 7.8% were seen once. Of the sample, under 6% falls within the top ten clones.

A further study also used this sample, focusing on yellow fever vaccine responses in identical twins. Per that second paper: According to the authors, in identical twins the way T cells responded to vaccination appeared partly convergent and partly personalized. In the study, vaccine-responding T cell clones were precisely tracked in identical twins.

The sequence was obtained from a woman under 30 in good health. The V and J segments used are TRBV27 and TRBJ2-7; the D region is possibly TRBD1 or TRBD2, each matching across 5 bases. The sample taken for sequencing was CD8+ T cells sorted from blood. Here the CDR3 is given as CASSLSLGGYEQYF. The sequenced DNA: TGTGCCAGCAGTTTATCCCTTGGGGGATACGAGCAGTACTTC.